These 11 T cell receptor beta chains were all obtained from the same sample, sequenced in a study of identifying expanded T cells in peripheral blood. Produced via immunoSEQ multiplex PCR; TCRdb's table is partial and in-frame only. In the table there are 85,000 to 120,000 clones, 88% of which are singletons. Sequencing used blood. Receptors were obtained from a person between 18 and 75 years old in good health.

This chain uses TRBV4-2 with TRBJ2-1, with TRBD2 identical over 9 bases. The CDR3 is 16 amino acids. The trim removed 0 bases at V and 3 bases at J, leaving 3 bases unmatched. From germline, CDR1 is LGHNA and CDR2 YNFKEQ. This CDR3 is CASSQDLAGIYNEQFF. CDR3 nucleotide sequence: TGTGCCAGCAGCCAAGACCTAGCGGGGATCTACAATGAGCAGTTCTTC.

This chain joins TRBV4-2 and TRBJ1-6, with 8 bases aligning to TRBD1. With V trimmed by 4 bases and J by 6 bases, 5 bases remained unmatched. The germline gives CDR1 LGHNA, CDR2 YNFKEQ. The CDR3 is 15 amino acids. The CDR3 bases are TGTGCCAGCAGCCCGTCCGGGACAGGTAATTCACCCCTCCACTTT. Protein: CASSPSGTGNSPLHF.

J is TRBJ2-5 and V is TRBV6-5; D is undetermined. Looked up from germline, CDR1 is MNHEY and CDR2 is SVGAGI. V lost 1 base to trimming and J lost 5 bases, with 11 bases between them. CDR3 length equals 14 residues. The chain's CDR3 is CASSYLSLEETQYF. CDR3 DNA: TGTGCCAGCAGTTACTTAAGCCTAGAGGAGACCCAGTACTTC.

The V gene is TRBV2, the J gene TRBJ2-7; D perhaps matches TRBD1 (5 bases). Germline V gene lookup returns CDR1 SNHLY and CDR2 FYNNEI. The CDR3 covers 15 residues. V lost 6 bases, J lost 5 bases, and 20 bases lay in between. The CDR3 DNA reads TGTGCCAGCAGGCTTGGATGGGGCTCAAGGGACGAGCAGTACTTC. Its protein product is CASRLGWGSRDEQYF.

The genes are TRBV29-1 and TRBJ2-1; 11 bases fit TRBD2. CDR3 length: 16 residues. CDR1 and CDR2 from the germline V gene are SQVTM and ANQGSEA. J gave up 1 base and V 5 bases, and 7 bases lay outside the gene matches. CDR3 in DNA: TGCAGCGTTTCGTTATTAGCGGGAGGGTCCTACAATGAGCAGTTCTTC. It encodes CSVSLLAGGSYNEQFF.

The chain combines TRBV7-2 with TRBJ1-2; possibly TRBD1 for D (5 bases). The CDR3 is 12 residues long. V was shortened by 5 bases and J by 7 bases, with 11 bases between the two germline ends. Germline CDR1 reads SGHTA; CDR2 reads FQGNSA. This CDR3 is CASSPRGLGYTF. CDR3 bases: TGTGCCAGCAGCCCTCGGGGCCTTGGCTACACCTTC.

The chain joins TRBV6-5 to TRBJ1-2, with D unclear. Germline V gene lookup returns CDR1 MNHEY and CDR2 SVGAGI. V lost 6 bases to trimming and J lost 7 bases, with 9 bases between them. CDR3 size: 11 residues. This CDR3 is CASSPLGGYTF. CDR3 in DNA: TGTGCCAGCAGCCCCTTGGGTGGCTACACCTTC.

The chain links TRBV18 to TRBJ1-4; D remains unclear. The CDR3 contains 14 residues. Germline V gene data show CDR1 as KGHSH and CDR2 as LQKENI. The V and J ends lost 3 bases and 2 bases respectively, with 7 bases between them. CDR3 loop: CASSPQRTNEKLFF. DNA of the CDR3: TGTGCCAGCTCACCGCAGCGGACTAATGAAAAACTGTTTTTT. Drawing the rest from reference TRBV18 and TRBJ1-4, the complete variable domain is NAGVMQNPRHLVRRRGQEARLRCSPMKGHSHVYWYRQLPEEGLKFMVYLQKENIIDESGMPKERFSAEFPKEGPSILRIQQVVRGDSAAYFCASSPQRTNEKLFFGSGTQLSVL.

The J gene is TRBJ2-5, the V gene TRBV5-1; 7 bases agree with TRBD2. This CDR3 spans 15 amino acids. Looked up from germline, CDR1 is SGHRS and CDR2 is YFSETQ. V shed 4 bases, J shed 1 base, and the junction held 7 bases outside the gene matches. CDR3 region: CASSPETSFQETQYF. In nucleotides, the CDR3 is TGCGCCAGCAGCCCGGAGACTAGCTTCCAAGAGACCCAGTACTTC.

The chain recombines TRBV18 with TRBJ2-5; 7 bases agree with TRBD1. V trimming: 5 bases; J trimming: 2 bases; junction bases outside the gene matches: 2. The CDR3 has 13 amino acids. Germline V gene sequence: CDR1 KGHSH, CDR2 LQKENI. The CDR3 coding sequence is TGTGCCAGCTCAAAGGGACAGCAAGAGACCCAGTACTTC. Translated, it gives CASSKGQQETQYF.

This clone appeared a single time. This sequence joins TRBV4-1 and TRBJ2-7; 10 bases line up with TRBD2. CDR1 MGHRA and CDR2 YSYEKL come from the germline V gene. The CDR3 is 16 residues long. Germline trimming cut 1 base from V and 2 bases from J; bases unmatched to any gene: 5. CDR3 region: CASSQGPSGGPYEQYF. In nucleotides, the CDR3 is TGCGCCAGCAGCCAAGGACCTAGCGGGGGTCCCTACGAGCAGTACTTC.